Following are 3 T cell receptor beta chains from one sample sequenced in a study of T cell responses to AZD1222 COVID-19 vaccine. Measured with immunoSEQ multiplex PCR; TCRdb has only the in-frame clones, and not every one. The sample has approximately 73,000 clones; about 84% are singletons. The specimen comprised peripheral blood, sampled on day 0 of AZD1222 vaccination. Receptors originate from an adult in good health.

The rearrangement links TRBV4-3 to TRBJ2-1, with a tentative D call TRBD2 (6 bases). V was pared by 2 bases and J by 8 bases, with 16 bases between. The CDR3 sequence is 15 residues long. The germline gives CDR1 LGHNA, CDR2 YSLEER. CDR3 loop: CASSQNRLGWYEQFF. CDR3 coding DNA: TGCGCCAGCAGCCAAAACAGACTAGGCTGGTATGAGCAGTTCTTC.

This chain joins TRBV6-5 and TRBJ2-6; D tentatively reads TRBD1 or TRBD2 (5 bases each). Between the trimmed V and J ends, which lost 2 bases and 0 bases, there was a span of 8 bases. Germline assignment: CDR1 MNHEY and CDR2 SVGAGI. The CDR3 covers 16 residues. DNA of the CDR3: TGTGCCAGCAGTTACGTAGGGACCTCTGGGGCCAACGTCCTGACTTTC. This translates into CASSYVGTSGANVLTF.

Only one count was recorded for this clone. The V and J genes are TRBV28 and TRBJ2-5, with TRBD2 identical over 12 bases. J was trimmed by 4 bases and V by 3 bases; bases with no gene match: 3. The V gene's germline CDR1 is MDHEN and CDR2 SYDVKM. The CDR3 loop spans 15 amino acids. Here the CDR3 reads CASSFLTSGGETQYF. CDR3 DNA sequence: TGTGCCAGCAGTTTCTTGACTAGCGGGGGAGAGACCCAGTACTTC.